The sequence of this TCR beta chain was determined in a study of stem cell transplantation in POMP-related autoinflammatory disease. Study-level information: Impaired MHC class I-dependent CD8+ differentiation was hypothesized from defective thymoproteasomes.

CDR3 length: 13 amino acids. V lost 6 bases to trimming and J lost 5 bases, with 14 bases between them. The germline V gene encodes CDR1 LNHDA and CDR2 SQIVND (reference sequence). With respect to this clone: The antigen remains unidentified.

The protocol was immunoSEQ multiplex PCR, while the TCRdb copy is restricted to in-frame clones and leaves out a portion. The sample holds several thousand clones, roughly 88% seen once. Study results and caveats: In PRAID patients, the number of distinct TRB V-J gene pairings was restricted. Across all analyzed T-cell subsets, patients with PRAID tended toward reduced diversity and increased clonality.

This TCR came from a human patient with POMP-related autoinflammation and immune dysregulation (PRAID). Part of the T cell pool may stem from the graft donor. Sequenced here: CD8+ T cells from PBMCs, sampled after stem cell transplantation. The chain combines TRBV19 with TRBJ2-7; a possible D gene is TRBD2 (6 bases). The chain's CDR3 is CASRGGFEDEQYF. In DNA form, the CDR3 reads TGTGCCAGTAGGGGGGGATTTGAGGACGAGCAGTACTTC.